Each of the 21 T cell receptor beta chains below was sequenced from the same sample in a study of beta chain features in type 1 diabetes. Whole-study findings and limits: In every one of the four CD4+ subsets, TCRB CDR3s were moderately but significantly shorter in Type 1 diabetes patients.

cDNA synthesis used the whole RNA isolate, giving expressed TCRB sequences. Repertoires were generated with immunoSEQ multiplex PCR, while TCRdb's copy carries only in-frame clones and drops some. The table includes some 170,000 clones, roughly 65% detected once. No antigen is known for these receptors. Specimen: naive CD4+ T cells from blood. These receptor sequences come from a man aged 25 to 45 with type 1 diabetes.

The gene calls are TRBV9 and TRBJ2-5, with 9 bases fitting TRBD1. The CDR3 loop spans 16 amino acids. Per the germline V gene, CDR1 is SGDLS and CDR2 is YYNGEE. V lost 4 bases and J lost 7; bases outside the gene matches: 14. CDR3 loop: CASSPRPGQGYWTQYF. In nucleotides, the CDR3 is TGTGCCAGCAGCCCGAGACCGGGACAGGGTTATTGGACCCAGTACTTC. Filled out from reference TRBV9 and TRBJ2-5, the complete variable domain reads DSGVTQTPKHLITATGQRVTLRCSPRSGDLSVYWYQQSLDQGLQFLIQYYNGEERAKGNILERFSAQQFPDLHSELNLSSLELGDSALYFCASSPRPGQGYWTQYFGPGTRLLVL.

This clone turned up a few times. The chain carries TRBV30 and TRBJ1-5; D remains ambiguous. The CDR3 totals 13 residues. Germline-derived CDR1 and CDR2 are GTSNPN and SVGIG (reference sequence). V gave up 1 base and J gave up 7 bases, with 11 bases separating them. The DNA for the CDR3 is TGTGCCTGGAGTGGTGAAGGGAGCCAGCCCCAGCATTTT. Residues: CAWSGEGSQPQHF. Full variable domain (remainder filled in from reference TRBV30 and TRBJ1-5): SQTIHQWPATLVQPVGSPLSLECTVEGTSNPNLYWYRQAAGRGLQLLFYSVGIGQISSEVPQNLSASRPQDRQFILSSKKLLLSDSGFYLCAWSGEGSQPQHFGDGTRLSIL.

The CDR3 is CASSVGGSGDTQYF. The CDR3 DNA reads TGTGCCAGCAGCGTAGGTGGTAGCGGAGATACGCAGTATTTT. V usage is TRBV9 and J usage is TRBJ2-3; a possible D gene is TRBD2 (6 bases). CDR3 length: 14 residues. Germline CDR1 reads SGDLS; CDR2 reads YYNGEE. V was clipped by 0 bases and J by 5 bases, with 10 bases between them.

This CDR3 reads CASTVNTGELFF. For the CDR3, the DNA is TGTGCCAGCACCGTGAACACCGGGGAGCTGTTTTTT. The chain joins TRBV7-2 to TRBJ2-2; D unclear. The CDR3 spans 12 residues. Trimming took 7 bases from V and 1 from J, leaving 4 bases between them. CDR1 SGHTA and CDR2 FQGNSA come from the germline V gene. Together with reference TRBV7-2 and TRBJ2-2, the CDR3 gives the full variable domain: GAGVSQSPSNKVTEKGKDVELRCDPISGHTALYWYRQSLGQGLEFLIYFQGNSAPDKSGLPSDRFSAERTGGSVSTLTIQRTQQEDSAVYLCASTVNTGELFFGEGSRLTVL.

The J gene is TRBJ2-4, the V gene TRBV7-2; 8 nucleotides line up with TRBD1. CDR1 and CDR2 (germline): SGHTA, FQGNSA. CDR3 length: 19 amino acids. V gave up 1 base and J gave up 0 bases; unmatched junction bases: 11. This CDR3 reads CASSLVIAGGVGAKNIQYF. The DNA of the CDR3 is TGTGCCAGCAGCTTAGTGATTGCAGGGGGCGTGGGAGCCAAAAACATTCAGTACTTC.

This chain connects TRBV29-1 to TRBJ1-1, with a tentative D call TRBD1 (6 bases). The V and J ends lost 7 bases and 1 base respectively, with 13 bases between them. Germline-derived CDR1 and CDR2 are SQVTM and ANQGSEA. The CDR3 sequence is 13 residues long. Written as DNA, the CDR3 is TGCAGCGCCTGTCAGGGGCCGAACACTGAAGCTTTCTTT. Protein: CSACQGPNTEAFF.

This rearrangement joins TRBV29-1 to TRBJ2-2, with a possible D match to TRBD1 (5 bases). CDR1 is SQVTM, CDR2 ANQGSEA, per germline. Trimming removed 5 bases from V and 0 bases from J, with 16 bases in between. The CDR3 extends over 16 amino acids. The CDR3 spells CSVFDSLSPNTGELFF. CDR3 nucleotides: TGCAGCGTTTTCGACAGTCTCTCACCGAACACCGGGGAGCTGTTTTTT.

The chain joins TRBV7-9 to TRBJ1-4, with D uncertain. The V end was cut by 1 base, the J end by 5 bases, with 5 bases between. The germline V gene has CDR1 SEHNR and CDR2 FQNEAQ (reference sequence). CDR3 length: 13 residues. CDR3 nucleotide sequence: TGTGCCAGCAGCTTAGTGACAAATGAAAAACTGTTTTTT. Translating it yields CASSLVTNEKLFF.

A few counts support this clone. The gene calls are TRBV29-1 and TRBJ2-5; D tentatively fits TRBD1 or TRBD2 (5 bases each). Between the trimmed V and J ends, which lost 7 bases and 3 bases, there was a span of 12 bases. CDR1 is SQVTM and CDR2 is ANQGSEA in the germline V gene. There are 12 residues in the CDR3. Here the CDR3 reads CSARDPKETQYF. DNA of the CDR3: TGCAGCGCCAGGGACCCCAAAGAGACCCAGTACTTC.

The chain joins TRBV7-2 to TRBJ2-5; unclear D gene. CDR3 length: 12 residues. Trimming left V 5 bases short and J 5 bases short, with 9 bases between. Germline V gene lookup returns CDR1 SGHTA and CDR2 FQGNSA. CDR3 region: CASSRGRETQYF. The CDR3 bases are TGTGCCAGCAGCCGAGGCCGGGAGACCCAGTACTTC.

V gene TRBV11-2 combines with J gene TRBJ2-7; 9 nucleotides match TRBD2. The CDR3 sequence is 17 residues long. Germline V gene lookup returns CDR1 SGHAT and CDR2 FQNNGV. With V trimmed by 5 bases and J by 0 bases, 11 bases remained unmatched. This chain's CDR3 is CASSPLMGRGGSYEQYF. DNA of the CDR3: TGTGCCAGCAGCCCCCTCATGGGGCGGGGGGGCTCCTACGAGCAGTACTTC.

The genes are TRBV7-8 and TRBJ2-5, with D tentatively TRBD1 (6 bases). The CDR3 is made up of 14 amino acids. Deletions cut 3 bases from V and 9 bases from J, with 17 bases between. Germline CDR1 reads SGHVS; CDR2 reads FQNEAQ. CDR3 protein: CASSLGDPTGSQYF. CDR3 nucleotides: TGTGCCAGCAGCTTGGGCGACCCCACAGGGTCCCAGTACTTC.

This clone has more than one count but fewer than ten. This rearrangement joins TRBV9 to TRBJ2-5; D is uncertain. Per germline, CDR1 SGDLS and CDR2 YYNGEE. The CDR3 runs 13 residues. The V gene lost 0 bases and the J gene lost 2 bases, with 5 bases spanning the gap. The CDR3 is CASSVDTQETQYF. As DNA, the CDR3 is TGTGCCAGCAGCGTAGACACACAAGAGACCCAGTACTTC. Complete variable domain (other parts from reference TRBV9 and TRBJ2-5): DSGVTQTPKHLITATGQRVTLRCSPRSGDLSVYWYQQSLDQGLQFLIQYYNGEERAKGNILERFSAQQFPDLHSELNLSSLELGDSALYFCASSVDTQETQYFGPGTRLLVL.

The chain links TRBV19 to TRBJ2-2, with D maybe TRBD1 (6 bases). Germline loops: CDR1 LNHDA, CDR2 SQIVND (reference sequence). The CDR3 loop spans 15 amino acids. V was shortened by 3 bases and J by 3 bases, with 11 bases between the two germline ends. In DNA, the CDR3 is TGTGCCAGTAGTATCACCGGGACACACACCGGGGAGCTGTTTTTT. Protein product: CASSITGTHTGELFF.

The genes are TRBV5-6 and TRBJ1-5; tentatively, D is TRBD1 (5 bases). Trimming removed 5 bases at V and 5 bases at J, with 14 bases between. The CDR3 length is 14 residues. The germline gives CDR1 SGHDT, CDR2 YYEEEE. CDR3 sequence: CASSLTRGDQPQHF. CDR3 bases: TGTGCCAGCAGTTTAACTCGGGGCGATCAGCCCCAGCATTTT.

V is TRBV5-6 and J is TRBJ1-1, with TRBD1 identical over 11 bases. This CDR3 spans 12 amino acids. V was clipped by 4 bases and J by 10 bases; unmatched bases: 3. CDR1 SGHDT and CDR2 YYEEEE come from the germline V gene. CDR3 sequence reads: CASSRTGGRAFF. Written as DNA, the CDR3 is TGTGCCAGCAGCCGGACAGGGGGCCGAGCTTTCTTT.

The J gene is TRBJ2-7, the V gene TRBV2; unclear D gene. With 7 bases removed from V and 2 bases from J, the gap between germline ends came to 15 bases. Germline lookup yields CDR1 SNHLY and CDR2 FYNNEI. The CDR3 extends over 14 amino acids. The CDR3 DNA reads as TGTGCCAGCACCCACCCCGGGCGCACCTACGAGCAGTACTTC. Protein: CASTHPGRTYEQYF.

The V call is TRBV4-1, the J call TRBJ2-2; no firm D call. CDR1 and CDR2 from the germline V gene are MGHRA and YSYEKL. The CDR3 loop spans 14 amino acids. V shed 4 bases and J shed 5 bases, with 11 bases lying between them. CDR3 in DNA: TGCGCCAGCAGCCCAGGCGACCCTACCGGGGAGCTGTTTTTT. It encodes CASSPGDPTGELFF.

The chain combines TRBV9 with TRBJ2-6, with D hard to call. Germline V gene data show CDR1 as SGDLS and CDR2 as YYNGEE. CDR3 length equals 15 residues. V lost 4 bases to trimming and J lost 0 bases, with 8 bases between them. CDR3 nucleotide sequence: TGTGCCAGCAGCTTCTCCTTCTCTGGGGCCAACGTCCTGACTTTC. Its protein is CASSFSFSGANVLTF.

The rearrangement uses TRBV9 and TRBJ2-4; D is ambiguous. V was shortened by 4 bases and J by 2 bases, with 7 bases between the two germline ends. The CDR3 runs to 13 residues. Germline assignment: CDR1 SGDLS and CDR2 YYNGEE. DNA for the CDR3: TGTGCCAGCAGCACCCGTCCCAAAAACATTCAGTACTTC. It specifies CASSTRPKNIQYF.

This clone was counted only a few times. V usage is TRBV25-1 and J usage is TRBJ2-7; D is perhaps TRBD1 or TRBD2 (5 bases each). Germline values: CDR1 MGHDK, CDR2 SYGVNS. V was shortened by 5 bases and J by 6 bases, with 11 bases between the two germline ends. This CDR3 has 12 amino acids. The CDR3 nucleotides are TGTGCCAGCAGTTTGGGACCCGGCGAGCAGTACTTC. This codes for CASSLGPGEQYF.